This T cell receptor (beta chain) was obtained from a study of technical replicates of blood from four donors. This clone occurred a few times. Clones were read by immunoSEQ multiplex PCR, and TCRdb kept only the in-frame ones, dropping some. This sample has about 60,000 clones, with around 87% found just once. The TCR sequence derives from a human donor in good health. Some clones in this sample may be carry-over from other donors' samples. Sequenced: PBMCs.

CDR3 loop: CASSAGENTEAFF. DNA of the CDR3: TGTGCCAGCAGCGCCGGAGAGAACACTGAAGCTTTCTTT. The J gene is TRBJ1-1, the V gene TRBV11-2; D is unresolved. Between the trimmed V and J ends, which lost 5 bases and 1 base, there was a span of 8 bases. Per the germline V gene, CDR1 is SGHAT and CDR2 is FQNNGV. The CDR3 length is 13 residues. Looking up the rest from reference TRBV11-2 and TRBJ1-1 gives the full variable domain: EAGVAQSPRYKIIEKRQSVAFWCNPISGHATLYWYQQILGQGPKLLIQFQNNGVVDDSQLPKDRFSAERLKGVDSTLKIQPAKLEDSAVYLCASSAGENTEAFFGQGTRLTVV.